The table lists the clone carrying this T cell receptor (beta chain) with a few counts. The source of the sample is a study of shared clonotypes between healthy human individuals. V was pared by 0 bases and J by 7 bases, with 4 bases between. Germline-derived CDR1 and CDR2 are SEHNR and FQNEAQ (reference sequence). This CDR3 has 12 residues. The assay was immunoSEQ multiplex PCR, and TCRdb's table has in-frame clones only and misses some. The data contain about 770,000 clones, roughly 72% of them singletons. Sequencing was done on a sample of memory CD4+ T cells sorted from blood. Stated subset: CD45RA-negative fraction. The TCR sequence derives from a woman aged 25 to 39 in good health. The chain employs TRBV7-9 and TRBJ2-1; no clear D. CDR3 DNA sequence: TGTGCCAGCAGCTTAGCGGTTAATGAGCAGTTCTTC. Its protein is CASSLAVNEQFF. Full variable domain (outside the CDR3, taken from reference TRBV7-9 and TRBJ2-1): DTGVSQNPRHKITKRGQNVTFRCDPISEHNRLYWYRQTLGQGPEFLTYFQNEAQLEKSRLLSDRFSAERPKGSFSTLEIQRTEQGDSAMYLCASSLAVNEQFFGPGTRLTVL.